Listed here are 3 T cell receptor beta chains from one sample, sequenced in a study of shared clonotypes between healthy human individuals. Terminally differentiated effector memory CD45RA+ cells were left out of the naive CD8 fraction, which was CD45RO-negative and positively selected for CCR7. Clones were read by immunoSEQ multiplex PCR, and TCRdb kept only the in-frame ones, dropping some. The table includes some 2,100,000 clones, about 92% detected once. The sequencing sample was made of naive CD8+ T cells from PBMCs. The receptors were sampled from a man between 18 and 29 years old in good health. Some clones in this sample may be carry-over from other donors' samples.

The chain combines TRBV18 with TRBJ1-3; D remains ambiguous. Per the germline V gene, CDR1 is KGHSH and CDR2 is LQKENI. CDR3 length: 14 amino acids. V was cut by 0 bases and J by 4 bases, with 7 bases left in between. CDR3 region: CASSPPDQGNTIYF. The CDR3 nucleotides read TGTGCCAGCTCACCACCGGATCAGGGAAACACCATATATTTT.

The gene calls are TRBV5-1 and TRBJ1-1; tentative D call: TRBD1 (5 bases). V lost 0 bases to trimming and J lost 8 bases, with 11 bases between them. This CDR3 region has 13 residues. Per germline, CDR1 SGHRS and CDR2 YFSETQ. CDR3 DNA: TGCGCCAGCAGCTTGGTTACTCAGGGAGAAGCTTTCTTT. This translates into CASSLVTQGEAFF.

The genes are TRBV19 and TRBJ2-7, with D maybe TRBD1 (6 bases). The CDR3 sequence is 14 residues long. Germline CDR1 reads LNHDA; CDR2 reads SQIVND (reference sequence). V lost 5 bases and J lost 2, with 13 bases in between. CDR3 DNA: TGTGCCAGTAGTTCCGACAGGACCACCTACGAGCAGTACTTC. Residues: CASSSDRTTYEQYF.